This TCR beta chain was observed in a study of T-cell reconstitution after alpha-beta-depleted transplantation in children. Trimming at V came to 4 bases and at J to 2 bases, leaving 5 bases not matched to a gene. CDR1 and CDR2 (germline): LGHNA, YSLEER. This CDR3 is built from 15 residues. This clonotype was seen many times. The antigen is unknown. Findings and limits, study-wide: Several hundred expanded graft clones reportedly were the source of alpha-beta T cells about two months after transplant. One year after transplant, T-cell counts and diversity came mostly from newly produced T cells.

Preparation of the TCRbeta library was carried out with unique molecular identifiers. TCRdb reprocessed the PCR reads via MiXCR and lists one record per CDR3 protein. Here the sample spans almost 500,000 distinct CDR3 sequences, under 12% being singletons. The chain has TRBV4-3 and TRBJ2-7, with 10 bases identical to TRBD1. The receptor was isolated from a child younger than 10 with inherited bone marrow failure, due to receive a stem cell transplant. Sequenced material: PBMCs, taken before TCRalphabeta/CD19-depleted stem cell transplant. The CDR3 is CASSRWTGGPYEQYF. As DNA, the CDR3 is TGCGCCAGCAGCCGCTGGACAGGGGGACCCTACGAGCAGTACTTC.